The clone carrying this TCR beta chain was counted between two and nine times. No antigen is known for it. This entry is derived from a study of blood T cells in healthy people across ages. Study outcomes and limitations: A roughly linear age-dependent decrease characterized TCR beta diversity per million T cells. Samples with more naive T cells showed higher observed beta diversity.

The authors ran a second PCR of 7 to 11 cycles using a sample-barcoded 5' primer and a J-beta primer mix. MiXCR, applied by TCRdb to the 5' RACE reads, yields one record per CDR3 protein. The sample has fewer than 950,000 distinct CDR3 sequences, around 36% seen once. The CDR3 runs 13 residues. V was pared by 6 bases and J by 7 bases, with 13 bases between. CDR1 and CDR2 (germline): MNHEY, SVGAGI. V is TRBV6-5 and J is TRBJ2-1; D is ambiguous. What was sequenced was blood. This clonotype was sampled from a man aged 18 to 35 in good health. CDR3 nucleotides: TGTGCCAGCAGCCCTGGTCAGTCAAATGAGCAGTTCTTC. It yields the protein CASSPGQSNEQFF.